This T cell receptor (beta chain) was retrieved from a study of T cells after yellow fever vaccination. Study in general: SMART-Seq v4 Ultra Low Input prepared the low-cell-number fractions.

The table lists this clonotype with a few counts. The antigen is not known. General study results and limits: Contaminating bulk clonotypes could be abundant in FACS-sorted repertoires. The booster saw the reappearance of most primary-vaccination clones (roughly 96% CD4, around 90% CD8).

This CDR3 comprises 16 residues. The V segment lost 7 bases and the J segment 4 bases; nucleotides outside the gene matches: 10. Germline-derived CDR1 and CDR2 are MNHEY and SVGEGT. Production of TCR cDNA was by 5'RACE template switching, which also added a universal primer site and UMIs. Using its own MiXCR run on the 5' RACE reads, TCRdb lists one record per CDR3 protein. Here the sample spans fewer than 500,000 distinct CDR3 sequences, 18% being singletons. This sequence was found in a man younger than 30 who received the YFV17D yellow fever vaccine. The chain couples TRBV6-2 or TRBV6-3 to TRBJ2-1, with TRBD1 identical over 10 bases. Material: PBMCs, obtained before the yellow fever booster vaccination. The CDR3: CASNSPDRGSYNEQFF. CDR3 bases: TGTGCCAGCAACAGTCCGGACAGGGGGTCGTACAATGAGCAGTTCTTC.